This TCR beta chain stems from a study of shared clonotypes between healthy human individuals. Overall study results and limits: Clonotypes shared by all four donors outscored non-shared clonotypes in generation probability.

Details on this clone: Its target is not known.

TCRdb's copy holds only in-frame clones and misses some; the assay was immunoSEQ multiplex PCR. The sample has about 530,000 clones, 90% to 96% seen once. The CDR3 sequence is 15 residues long. Germline lookup yields CDR1 SGHRS and CDR2 YFSETQ. V was pared by 4 bases and J by 6 bases, with 18 bases between. The receptor was derived from a woman between 25 and 40 years old in good health. V usage is TRBV5-1 and J usage is TRBJ2-3, with D perhaps matching TRBD1 or TRBD2 (5 bases each). The sequenced sample consisted of naive CD4+ T cells sorted from blood. Subset here: CD45RA+ positively selected. This chain's CDR3 is CASSSTGLGEDTQYF. As DNA, the CDR3 is TGCGCCAGCAGCAGCACAGGACTGGGCGAGGATACGCAGTATTTT.